Reported below is one T cell receptor (beta chain). The antigen remains unidentified. The table came from immunoSEQ multiplex PCR; TCRdb's copy has only in-frame clones and leaves some out. The repertoire holds 290,000 or so clones, around 87% seen once, with less than 3.5% in the top ten. The record originates from a study of Ad26.COV2.S vaccination and SARS-CoV-2 variants. Study-level background: Doses of Ad26.COV2.S were injected into muscle once or twice, 56 days apart. Overall study results and limits: Placebo recipients showed lower spike-specific TCR breadth than vaccinees.

Sample treatment: around 19 received Ad26.COV2.S at low or high dose, single or two shots; about 5 received placebo; per-sample allocation not given. Repertoires come from day 63 after the first vaccine or placebo injection. Vaccination used an Ad26 vector expressing Wuhan-strain SARS-CoV-2 spike. Material: peripheral blood, obtained in a trial of Ad26.COV2.S vaccine versus placebo. The sequence was collected from a person between 18 and 65 years old who received the Ad26.COV2.S COVID-19 vaccine or a placebo.

The CDR3 DNA reads as TGTGCCAGCAGTGAATCCGGGACGGGGAGACGGGGAGCTTTCTTT. Translating it yields CASSESGTGRRGAFF. The chain uses TRBV25-1 and TRBJ1-1; maybe TRBD1 (5 bases). This CDR3 has 15 amino acids. The germline gives CDR1 MGHDK, CDR2 SYGVNS. V lost 1 base to trimming and J lost 10 bases, with 19 bases between them.